This T cell receptor beta chain was recovered during a study of blood T cell repertoires in COVID-19. Original processing methods: Reference gene primer amplification gave nucleated cell count estimates. The protocol was immunoSEQ multiplex PCR, while the TCRdb copy is restricted to in-frame clones and leaves out a portion. Clonal size and the V and J genes are those of that table, whereas D and trimming came from the DNA. The sample holds 60,000 to 70,000 clones; more than 75% are singletons and the top ten take 9.5% to 13%. Recruitment covered about two dozen US areas and drew participants whose ages spanned about 18 to 95 years. Two negative PCRs, clearance, or symptom resolution were required of recovered Cohort 3 donors. Trimming left V 2 bases short and J 4 bases short, with 11 bases between. The CDR3 covers 15 residues. CDR1 and CDR2 from the germline V gene are LGHDT and YNNKEL (reference sequence).

The sample consisted of PBMCs or T cells enriched from blood (not recorded which). J is TRBJ2-2 and V is TRBV3-1 (or the pseudogene TRBV3-2), with D possibly being TRBD2 (6 bases). This sequence originates from a woman between 40 and 55 years old who had recovered from COVID-19. CDR3 in amino acids: CASSQPLGGTGELFF. DNA for the CDR3: TGTGCCAGCAGCCAACCACTCGGGGGCACCGGGGAGCTGTTTTTT.